This TCR beta chain comes out of a study of T-cell memory formation after mild COVID-19. Study background: Across donors, TCR clusters were largely donor specific. Study-wide results and limits: Pre-infection memory held some responding clones, suggesting pre-existing cross-reactive T cells responded. Contracting CD4+ clones were located mainly in CM and EM, and CD8+ clones in EMRA.

The TCR alpha and TCR beta cDNA libraries, bearing sample barcodes and UMIs, were generated by 5'RACE using constant-segment primers. From the 5' RACE reads, TCRdb called clonotypes with MiXCR, one entry per CDR3 protein. Found here are hundreds of thousands of distinct CDR3 sequences, roughly a sixth of them singletons; the top ten hold less than 10%. Germline CDR1 reads SNHLY; CDR2 reads FYNNEI. V dropped 6 bases and J dropped 8 bases, with 10 bases sitting between them. This CDR3 comprises 12 residues. As for this clonotype: The target antigen is unknown.

The sequence derives from an adult woman who had mild COVID-19 (a few samples of this study predate the infection). Cell type and time point are not known. V is TRBV2 and J is TRBJ1-4; D uncertain. Material for sequencing was PBMCs or a T cell subset sorted from them (not recorded which). CDR3 DNA: TGTGCCAGCAGAGTGGCTGGGGAAAAACTGTTTTTT. Protein sequence: CASRVAGEKLFF.